This T cell receptor (beta chain) stems from a study of OX40 agonist ivuxolimab in advanced cancers. The assay was immunoSEQ multiplex PCR, and TCRdb's table has in-frame clones only and misses some. Of 70,000 or so clones listed, approximately 92% are singletons. The CDR3 length is 17 residues. After removal of 0 bases from V and 6 bases from J, the junction contained 6 bases not matched to a gene. Germline V gene lookup returns CDR1 LGHNA and CDR2 YSLEER. The chain is built from TRBV4-3 and TRBJ2-2, with 11 bases matching TRBD2. This clonotype was sampled from an adult with an advanced solid tumor such as melanoma, head and neck, liver or kidney cancer. The sequences come from CD4+ or CD8+ T cells sorted from blood, collected in a trial of the OX40 agonist ivuxolimab. CDR3 protein: CASSQDLSGGAAGELFF. DNA for the CDR3: TGCGCCAGCAGCCAAGATCTTAGCGGGGGGGCCGCCGGGGAGCTGTTTTTT.